Listed below are T cell receptor beta chains from one sample, sequenced in a study of regulatory and conventional T cells in breast cancer. One entry per CDR3 protein, called by TCRdb with MiXCR from the PCR reads. The sample consists of under 20,000 distinct CDR3 sequences, around a third of them appearing once. Material for sequencing was conventional T cells from blood. These TCRs come from a female donor in good health. CDR3s include the opening cysteine and the closing phenylalanine or tryptophan. The order of the fields is D gene, CDR3 length, J gene, clone size, V gene, CDR3 protein, CDR3 DNA. The D gene is left open where the match is weak. Size values are once, few and many counts, or a class for expanded clones, and some rows have none.

>.|15|TRBJ1-6|few|TRBV7-2
CASSLAPGGGSPLHF
TGTGCCAGCAGCTTAGCGCCCGGGGGGGGTTCACCCCTCCACTTT
>.|13|TRBJ2-1|.|TRBV4-1
CASSRLYGDEQFF
TGCGCCAGCAGCCGACTCTACGGCGATGAGCAGTTCTTC
>.|16|TRBJ2-3|.|TRBV6-5
CASRPRRGLSTDTQYF
TGTGCCAGCAGACCCCGCCGGGGGCTTAGCACAGATACGCAGTATTTT
>.|14|TRBJ2-2|few|TRBV7-9
CASRPGSNTGELFF
TGTGCCAGCAGGCCGGGATCTAACACCGGGGAGCTGTTTTTT
>.|12|TRBJ1-6|.|TRBV27
CASSLINSPLHF
TGTGCCAGCAGTTTGATTAATTCACCCCTCCACTTT
>.|12|TRBJ2-1|few|TRBV7-9
CASSLASSEQFF
TGTGCCAGCAGCTTAGCATCATCTGAGCAGTTCTTC
>.|16|TRBJ2-7|.|TRBV7-2
CASSSKGGVSSYEQYF
TGTGCCAGCAGCTCTAAAGGGGGGGTAAGCTCCTACGAGCAGTACTTC
>.|14|TRBJ2-3|few|TRBV6-5
CASSPGLSTDTQYF
TGTGCCAGCAGTCCGGGGCTTAGCACAGATACGCAGTATTTT
>.|12|TRBJ2-1|few|TRBV5-6
CASSLGRGLQFF
TGTGCCAGCAGCTTGGGGAGAGGACTGCAGTTCTTC
>TRBD1|14|TRBJ2-3|.|TRBV12-3/TRBV12-4
CACSQTGGTDTQYF
TGTGCCTGCAGCCAGACAGGGGGAACAGATACGCAGTATTTT
>.|11|TRBJ2-3|.|TRBV20-1
CSATSTDTQYF
TGCAGTGCAACTAGCACAGATACGCAGTATTTT
>.|14|TRBJ1-4|.|TRBV7-9
CASSLGRGNEKLFF
TGTGCCAGCAGCTTGGGCAGGGGTAACGAAAAACTGTTTTTT
>.|15|TRBJ1-5|.|TRBV4-1
CASSQDRRSNQPQHF
TGCGCCAGCAGCCAAGATAGGCGTAGCAATCAGCCCCAGCATTTT
>.|14|TRBJ1-5|.|TRBV7-9
CASSLGGNNPPQHF
TGTGCCAGCAGCTTAGGGGGAAACAATCCGCCCCAGCATTTT
>TRBD1|11|TRBJ1-1|.|TRBV29-1
CSGADRGEAFF
TGCAGCGGAGCTGACAGGGGTGAAGCTTTCTTT
>TRBD2|13|TRBJ2-7|.|TRBV6-5
CASQRGVSYEQYF
TGTGCCAGCCAGCGGGGAGTCTCCTACGAGCAGTACTTC
>TRBD2|15|TRBJ2-1|.|TRBV5-1
CASSLGGLERNEQFF
TGCGCCAGCAGCTTGGGGGGACTAGAGCGGAATGAGCAGTTCTTC
>TRBD2|16|TRBJ2-3|.|TRBV2
CASSAVAGGPTDTQYF
TGTGCCAGCAGTGCAGTAGCGGGGGGACCCACAGATACGCAGTATTTT
>.|14|TRBJ1-1|.|TRBV20-1
CSAKAGHLRTEAFF
TGCAGTGCTAAAGCGGGACATTTAAGGACTGAAGCTTTCTTT
>.|14|TRBJ2-1|.|TRBV2
CASSEDFLNRGQFF
TGTGCCAGCAGTGAGGACTTCCTGAACCGGGGGCAGTTCTTC
>TRBD2|17|TRBJ2-2|few|TRBV4-1
CASSQPIAGVATGELFF
TGCGCCAGCAGCCAACCTATAGCGGGAGTGGCCACCGGGGAGCTGTTTTTT
>.|15|TRBJ1-6|few|TRBV7-9
CASTADSSRNSPLHF
TGTGCCAGCACTGCGGACAGTTCGAGGAATTCACCCCTCCACTTT
>TRBD2|15|TRBJ2-2|.|TRBV2
CASSDRAGGTGELFF
TGTGCCAGCAGTGACAGGGCGGGAGGCACCGGGGAGCTGTTTTTT
>.|16|TRBJ1-2|once|TRBV4-1
CASSQNSGRQTYGYTF
TGTGCCAGCAGCCAAAATTCGGGCAGACAGACCTATGGCTACACCTTC
>TRBD1|16|TRBJ1-2|few|TRBV7-9
CASSITSGQGVKGYTF
TGTGCCAGCAGCATAACTTCCGGACAGGGGGTGAAAGGCTACACCTTC
>TRBD2|15|TRBJ2-3|many|TRBV4-2
CASSQVGGSTDTQYF
TGTGCCAGCAGCCAAGTGGGGGGGAGCACAGATACGCAGTATTTT
>TRBD2|13|TRBJ2-7|.|TRBV7-9
CASSGGGVYEQYF
TGTGCCAGCAGCGGGGGGGGAGTCTACGAGCAGTACTTC
>TRBD1|15|TRBJ2-1|few|TRBV20-1
CSARRTGFPYNEQFF
TGCAGTGCTAGGAGGACAGGGTTTCCCTACAATGAGCAGTTCTTC